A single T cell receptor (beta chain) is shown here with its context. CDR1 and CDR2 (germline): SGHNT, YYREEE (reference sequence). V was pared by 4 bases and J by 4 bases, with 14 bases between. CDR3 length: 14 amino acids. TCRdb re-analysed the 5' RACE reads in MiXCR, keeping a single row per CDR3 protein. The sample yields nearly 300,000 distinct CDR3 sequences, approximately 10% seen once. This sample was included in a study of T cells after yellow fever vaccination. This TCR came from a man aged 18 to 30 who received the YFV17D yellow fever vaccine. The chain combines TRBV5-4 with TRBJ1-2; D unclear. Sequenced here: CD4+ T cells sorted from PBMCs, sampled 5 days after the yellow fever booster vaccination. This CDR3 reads CASSPYGSSYGYTF. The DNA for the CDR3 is TGTGCCAGCAGCCCTTATGGTTCTAGCTATGGCTACACCTTC.